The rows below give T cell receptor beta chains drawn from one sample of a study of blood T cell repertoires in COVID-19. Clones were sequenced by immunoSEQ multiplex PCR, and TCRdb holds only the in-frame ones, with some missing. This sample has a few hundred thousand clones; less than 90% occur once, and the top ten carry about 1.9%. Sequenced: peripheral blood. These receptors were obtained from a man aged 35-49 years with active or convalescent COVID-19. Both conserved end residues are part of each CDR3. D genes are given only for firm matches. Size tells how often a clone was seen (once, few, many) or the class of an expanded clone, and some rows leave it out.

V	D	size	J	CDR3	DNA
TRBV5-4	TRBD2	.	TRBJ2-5	CASSLVGGGARETQYF	TGTGCCAGCAGCTTGGTGGGCGGGGGGGCCCGTGAGACCCAGTACTTC
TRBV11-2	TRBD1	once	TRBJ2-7	CASSGAPGQSYEQYF	TGTGCCAGCAGCGGAGCACCGGGACAGTCCTACGAGCAGTACTTC
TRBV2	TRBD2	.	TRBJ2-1	CASSGVWTSTPTGFF	TGTGCCAGCAGTGGCGTCTGGACTAGCACACCCACGGGGTTCTTC
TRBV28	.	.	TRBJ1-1	CASRLTGNTEAFF	TGTGCCAGCAGACTAACGGGGAACACTGAAGCTTTCTTT
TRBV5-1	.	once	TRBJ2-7	CASRFGSAYEQYF	TGCGCCAGCAGATTCGGGAGCGCCTACGAGCAGTACTTC
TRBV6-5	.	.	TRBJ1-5	CASSPWTVSNQPQHF	TGTGCCAGCAGTCCATGGACAGTTAGCAATCAGCCCCAGCATTTT
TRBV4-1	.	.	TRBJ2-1	CASSQDVLLSYNEQFF	TGCGCCAGCAGCCAAGACGTACTCCTCTCCTACAATGAGCAGTTCTTC
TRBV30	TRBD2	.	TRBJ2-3	CAWSLGLAGTDTQYF	TGTGCCTGGAGCTTAGGACTAGCGGGAACAGATACGCAGTATTTT
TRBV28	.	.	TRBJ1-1	CASSFMRAEAFF	TGTGCCAGCAGTTTTATGAGGGCTGAAGCTTTCTTT
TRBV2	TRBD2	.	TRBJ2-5	CASSRSIGGASETQYF	TGTGCCAGCAGTCGTTCGATCGGGGGGGCCTCAGAGACCCAGTACTTC
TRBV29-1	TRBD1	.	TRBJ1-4	CSVGQDRGQEANEKLFF	TGCAGCGTTGGTCAAGACAGGGGGCAGGAAGCTAATGAAAAACTGTTTTTT
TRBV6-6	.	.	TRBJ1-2	CASSSPTDNQNYGYTF	TGTGCCAGCAGTTCCCCGACAGACAACCAGAACTATGGCTACACCTTC
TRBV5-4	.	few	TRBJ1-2	CASSSNLHRDGYTF	TGTGCCAGCAGCTCTAATCTCCACAGGGATGGCTACACCTTC
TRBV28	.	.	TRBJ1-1	CATRTGHLYTEAFF	TGTGCCACTCGAACGGGACACCTTTACACTGAAGCTTTCTTT
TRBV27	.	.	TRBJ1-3	CASSSTGTSGNTIYF	TGTGCCAGCAGTTCAACAGGAACCTCTGGAAACACCATATATTTT
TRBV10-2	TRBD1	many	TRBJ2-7	CASSRQGSYEQYF	TGCGCCAGCAGTCGACAGGGCTCCTACGAGCAGTACTTC
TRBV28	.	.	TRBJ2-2	CASRRRGQAGELFF	TGTGCCAGCAGAAGGAGGGGGCAGGCCGGGGAGCTGTTTTTT
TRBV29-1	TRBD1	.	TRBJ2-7	CSVEVGTGNLYEQYF	TGCAGCGTTGAAGTGGGGACAGGGAACCTTTACGAGCAGTACTTC
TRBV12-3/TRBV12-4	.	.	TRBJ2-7	CASSLGQGYEQYF	TGTGCCAGCAGTTTGGGGCAGGGGTACGAGCAGTACTTC
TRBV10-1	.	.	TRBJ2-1	CASSDTGTGLNEQFF	TGCGCCAGCAGTGATACCGGGACTGGGCTTAATGAGCAGTTCTTC
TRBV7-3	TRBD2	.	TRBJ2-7	CASSFGRGRVHEQYF	TGTGCCAGCAGCTTCGGACGCGGGAGGGTTCACGAGCAGTACTTC
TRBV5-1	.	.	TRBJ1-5	CASSLDRGGQPQHF	TGCGCCAGCAGCTTGGATAGGGGCGGTCAGCCCCAGCATTTT
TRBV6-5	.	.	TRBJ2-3	CASRPNNADTQYF	TGTGCCAGCAGACCGAACAACGCAGATACGCAGTATTTT
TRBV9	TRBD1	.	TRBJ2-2	CASSGGTANTGELFF	TGTGCCAGCAGCGGTGGGACAGCGAACACCGGGGAGCTGTTTTTT
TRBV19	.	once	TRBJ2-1	CASSMRISYNEQFF	TGTGCCAGTAGTATGCGGATTTCCTACAATGAGCAGTTCTTC
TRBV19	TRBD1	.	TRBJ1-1	CASSTYRDSLEAFF	TGTGCCAGTAGTACTTATCGGGACAGCCTTGAAGCTTTCTTT
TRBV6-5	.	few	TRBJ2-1	CASSQNSGSYNEQFF	TGTGCCAGCAGTCAAAATAGCGGCTCCTACAATGAGCAGTTCTTC
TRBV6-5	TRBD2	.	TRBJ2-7	CASSLTGRTQEQYF	TGTGCCAGCAGTTTAACCGGGAGGACCCAGGAGCAGTACTTC
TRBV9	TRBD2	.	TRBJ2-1	CASSPLAGSYNEQFF	TGTGCCAGCAGCCCTTTAGCGGGATCCTACAATGAGCAGTTCTTC
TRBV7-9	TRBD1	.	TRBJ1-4	CASSFGKGTGGTNEKLFF	TGTGCCAGCAGCTTCGGGAAAGGGACAGGGGGCACTAATGAAAAACTGTTTTTT
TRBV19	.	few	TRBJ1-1	CASKEDTEAFF	TGTGCCAGTAAAGAGGACACTGAAGCTTTCTTT
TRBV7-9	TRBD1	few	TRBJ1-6	CASSLGRTGLTYNSPLHF	TGTGCCAGCAGCCTGGGACGGACAGGGCTCACTTATAATTCACCCCTCCACTTT
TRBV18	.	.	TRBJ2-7	CASSPSRDLTYEQYF	TGTGCCAGCTCACCATCCCGGGACTTGACCTACGAGCAGTACTTC
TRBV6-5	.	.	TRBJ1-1	CAGAGVITAEAFF	TGTGCCGGGGCAGGAGTTATTACGGCTGAAGCTTTCTTT
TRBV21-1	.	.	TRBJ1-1	CASSRADRVSAFLNTEAFF	TGTGCCAGCAGCCGAGCGGACAGGGTGTCCGCTTTCCTGAACACTGAAGCTTTCTTT